These 26 T cell receptor beta chains came from one sample sequenced in a study of cytomegalovirus exposure and HLA in healthy donors. Libraries were prepared by immunoSEQ multiplex PCR; TCRdb keeps only in-frame clonotypes and omits some of them. Of about 79,000 clones listed, over 85% are singletons. Sequencing used PBMCs. The receptors shown here come from a woman aged 25 to 39 in good health and CMV-seronegative.

The CDR3 spells CAWSVGGLKVGQFF. The CDR3 nucleotides read TGTGCCTGGAGTGTAGGAGGGTTAAAGGTTGGGCAGTTCTTC. The chain links TRBV30 to TRBJ2-1; D is possibly TRBD2 (6 bases). The CDR3 contains 14 residues. Germline V gene sequence: CDR1 GTSNPN, CDR2 SVGIG (reference sequence). V lost 0 bases to trimming and J lost 12 bases, with 18 bases between them.

The J gene is TRBJ1-2, the V gene TRBV5-1; unclear D gene. This CDR3 has 15 amino acids. In germline, CDR1 is SGHRS, CDR2 YFSETQ. V was shortened by 0 bases and J by 4 bases, with 13 bases between the two germline ends. DNA for the CDR3: TGCGCCAGCAGCTTGGGGGCAGGTGCATCCTATGGCTACACCTTC. It codes for CASSLGAGASYGYTF.

This clone was observed once. V gene TRBV29-1 combines with J gene TRBJ2-5; D gene unclear. V lost 0 bases to trimming and J lost 3 bases, with 11 bases between them. CDR1 is SQVTM and CDR2 is ANQGSEA in the germline V gene. This CDR3 region has 14 residues. The CDR3: CSVEDLLSEETQYF. The CDR3 DNA sequence: TGCAGCGTTGAAGATCTTCTCAGCGAAGAGACCCAGTACTTC.

This clone was seen just once. The gene calls are TRBV6-4 and TRBJ2-2; no reliable D call. Trimming took off 6 bases at V and 1 base at J, with 9 bases between the two ends. The CDR3 spans 14 residues. Germline CDR1 MRHNA, CDR2 SNTAGT. The CDR3 bases are TGTGCCAGCAGCGAGACAAGGAACACCGGGGAGCTGTTTTTT. It specifies CASSETRNTGELFF.

CDR3 DNA sequence: TGTGCCAGCAGCTCCGCCGGACAGGTGAGAGAGCAGTACTTC. This encodes CASSSAGQVREQYF. The genes are TRBV7-9 and TRBJ2-7, with 7 positions matching TRBD1. This CDR3 has 14 amino acids. Per germline, CDR1 SEHNR and CDR2 FQNEAQ (reference sequence). With V trimmed by 4 bases and J by 7 bases, 10 bases remained unmatched.

This clone came up once. This sequence joins TRBV7-6 and TRBJ2-1; TRBD2 agrees at 8 bases. V trimming: 2 bases; J trimming: 5 bases; junction bases outside the gene matches: 5. Germline CDR1 reads SGHVS; CDR2 reads FNYEAQ. The CDR3 is made up of 15 amino acids. The CDR3 loop reads CASSLRGGFDNEQFF. The CDR3 DNA follows: TGTGCCAGCAGCTTACGGGGGGGATTCGACAATGAGCAGTTCTTC.

J is TRBJ1-2 and V is TRBV5-1; TRBD1 might be the D (6 bases). V was clipped by 2 bases and J by 2 bases, with 10 bases between them. Germline V gene data show CDR1 as SGHRS and CDR2 as YFSETQ. This CDR3 comprises 14 residues. The CDR3 spells CASSFTGTNYGYTF. The CDR3 coding sequence is TGCGCCAGCAGCTTCACAGGGACCAACTATGGCTACACCTTC. The variable domain in full, with the rest retrieved from reference TRBV5-1 and TRBJ1-2, is KAGVTQTPRYLIKTRGQQVTLSCSPISGHRSVSWYQQTPGQGLQFLFEYFSETQRNKGNFPGRFSGRQFSNSRSEMNVSTLELGDSALYLCASSFTGTNYGYTFGSGTRLTVV.

The chain links TRBV2 to TRBJ2-7; weak D call: TRBD2 (5 bases). With 0 bases removed from V and 3 bases from J, the gap between germline ends came to 12 bases. The length of the CDR3 is 15 residues. Looked up from germline, CDR1 is SNHLY and CDR2 is FYNNEI. The DNA for the CDR3 is TGTGCCAGCAGTGAAGCGGGAGCGGCAGTCTACGAGCAGTACTTC. Its protein is CASSEAGAAVYEQYF.

The chain is built from TRBV12-5 and TRBJ2-7; D might be TRBD1 (5 bases). The CDR3 runs 13 residues. V lost 2 bases to trimming and J lost 6 bases, with 11 bases between them. Germline values: CDR1 LGHNT, CDR2 FRNRAP. The CDR3 is CASGLTGPSEQYF. The CDR3 region has the DNA TGTGCTAGTGGTTTGACAGGTCCGTCCGAGCAGTACTTC. Full variable domain (outside the CDR3, taken from reference TRBV12-5 and TRBJ2-7): DARVTQTPRHKVTEMGQEVTMRCQPILGHNTVFWYRQTMMQGLELLAYFRNRAPLDDSGMPKDRFSAEMPDATLATLKIQPSEPRDSAVYFCASGLTGPSEQYFGPGTRLTVT.

The rearrangement joins TRBV2 to TRBJ2-7; TRBD2 matches 7 bases. V lost 3 bases, J lost 7 bases, and 9 bases stayed unmatched. CDR3 length: 14 residues. CDR1 and CDR2 from the germline V gene are SNHLY and FYNNEI. The DNA for the CDR3 is TGTGCCAGCAGTGACATCGCAGCCGGGAGGGAGCAGTACTTC. Amino acid sequence: CASSDIAAGREQYF. Based on the CDR3 plus reference TRBV2 and TRBJ2-7, the full variable domain is EPEVTQTPSHQVTQMGQEVILRCVPISNHLYFYWYRQILGQKVEFLVSFYNNEISEKSEIFDDQFSVERPDGSNFTLKIRSTKLEDSAMYFCASSDIAAGREQYFGPGTRLTVT.

This rearrangement joins TRBV5-3 to TRBJ2-1, with 10 bases identical to TRBD2. TRBV5-3 belongs to the ORF category, with a function that is uncertain. The junction had 8 bases not matched to a gene; V was cut back by 6 bases and J by 8 bases. This CDR3 contains 14 residues. CDR3 residues: CARTLAGGRYEQFF. The CDR3 DNA is TGTGCCAGAACCTTAGCGGGAGGTAGGTATGAGCAGTTCTTC.

The chain combines TRBV5-1 with TRBJ1-1; 12 bases are a match to TRBD1. CDR1 and CDR2 from the germline V gene are SGHRS and YFSETQ. The V gene end was trimmed by 0 bases and the J gene end by 1 base; junction bases not matched to a gene: 4. The CDR3 contains 17 residues. CDR3: CASSLVGQGATNTEAFF. CDR3 coding DNA: TGCGCCAGCAGCTTGGTGGGACAGGGGGCTACGAACACTGAAGCTTTCTTT.

This chain joins TRBV7-2 and TRBJ2-5, with TRBD1 as a possible D gene (6 bases). V was shortened by 2 bases and J by 5 bases, with 15 bases between the two germline ends. Germline CDR1 is SGHTA and CDR2 is FQGNSA. The CDR3 has 15 residues. The CDR3 region has the DNA TGTGCCAGCAGCTTACAGGGGCAGGCCAGGGAGACCCAGTACTTC. Its protein product is CASSLQGQARETQYF.

The chain links TRBV5-1 to TRBJ2-6; tentatively, D is TRBD1 (6 bases). Germline-derived CDR1 and CDR2 are SGHRS and YFSETQ. With 7 bases removed from V and 0 bases from J, the gap between germline ends came to 17 bases. This CDR3 is built from 17 residues. The CDR3 nucleotides are TGCGCCAGCGGACGAGGACAGAGCGGCTCTGGGGCCAACGTCCTGACTTTC. This codes for CASGRGQSGSGANVLTF.

The chain uses TRBV28 and TRBJ1-2; D gene unclear. The germline gives CDR1 MDHEN, CDR2 SYDVKM. The CDR3 is made up of 13 amino acids. Trimming pared 6 bases from V and 4 bases from J, leaving 12 bases between. This CDR3 reads CASRPGHPYGYTF. Written as DNA, the CDR3 is TGTGCCAGCAGGCCGGGTCATCCCTATGGCTACACCTTC.

This clone appeared once. This rearrangement joins TRBV30 to TRBJ1-4; no firm D call. The CDR3 length is 12 residues. CDR1 and CDR2 (germline): GTSNPN, SVGIG (reference sequence). Trimming removed 2 bases at V and 8 bases at J, with 9 bases between. The CDR3: CAWSNRQEKLFF. The CDR3 DNA sequence: TGTGCCTGGAGTAACCGTCAGGAAAAACTGTTTTTT.

The sample holds one count of this clone. The rearrangement uses TRBV28 and TRBJ1-1, with 7 nucleotides matching TRBD1. Trimming removed 4 bases from V and 4 bases from J; junction bases left unmatched: 9. The CDR3 has 15 residues. CDR1 and CDR2 from the germline V gene are MDHEN and SYDVKM. The CDR3: CASSSTGKGSTEAFF. In DNA, the CDR3 is TGTGCCAGCAGTTCGACAGGGAAAGGGAGCACTGAAGCTTTCTTT.

This rearrangement joins TRBV5-1 to TRBJ2-1, with TRBD1 identical over 8 bases. V trimming: 7 bases; J trimming: 4 bases; junction bases outside the gene matches: 7. The CDR3 is made up of 14 amino acids. In germline, CDR1 is SGHRS, CDR2 YFSETQ. The CDR3 loop reads CASLGQGSYNEQFF. CDR3 coding DNA: TGCGCCAGCCTCGGACAGGGCTCATACAATGAGCAGTTCTTC.

The chain couples TRBV28 to TRBJ2-2, with D tentatively TRBD1 (7 bases). Trimming took off 7 bases at V and 4 bases at J, with 13 bases between the two ends. CDR3 length: 14 residues. CDR1 and CDR2 from the germline V gene are MDHEN and SYDVKM. The DNA of the CDR3 is TGTGCCAGCAAGGAGGGGGCGGGCACCGGGGAGCTGTTTTTT. Translating gives CASKEGAGTGELFF.

The chain has TRBV9 and TRBJ2-1; 9 bases align to TRBD2. This CDR3 contains 16 residues. Germline assignment: CDR1 SGDLS and CDR2 YYNGEE. V dropped 1 base and J dropped 4; count of bases not matched to a gene: 6. CDR3 sequence: CASSVNSGGHYNEQFF. The CDR3 nucleotides read TGTGCCAGCAGCGTAAACAGCGGGGGGCATTACAATGAGCAGTTCTTC. Drawing the rest from reference TRBV9 and TRBJ2-1, the complete variable domain is DSGVTQTPKHLITATGQRVTLRCSPRSGDLSVYWYQQSLDQGLQFLIQYYNGEERAKGNILERFSAQQFPDLHSELNLSSLELGDSALYFCASSVNSGGHYNEQFFGPGTRLTVL.

This sequence joins TRBV11-2 and TRBJ1-1; 9 bases are a match to TRBD1. The V and J ends lost 5 bases and 7 bases, in that order; junction bases with no gene match: 14. Germline V CDR1 and CDR2: SGHAT, FQNNGV. The CDR3 length is 16 residues. CDR3 in amino acids: CASSKRRQGGKNEAFF. Written as DNA, the CDR3 is TGTGCCAGCAGCAAGAGAAGACAGGGGGGTAAGAATGAAGCTTTCTTT.

V gene TRBV7-2 combines with J gene TRBJ1-5; 7 bases are a match to TRBD1. V was clipped by 5 bases and J by 0 bases; unmatched bases: 7. Germline loops: CDR1 SGHTA, CDR2 FQGNSA. This CDR3 spans 16 amino acids. CDR3 region: CASSPRTGHSNQPQHF. Here the CDR3 DNA reads TGTGCCAGCAGCCCACGGACAGGCCATAGCAATCAGCCCCAGCATTTT. Together with reference TRBV7-2 and TRBJ1-5, the CDR3 gives the full variable domain: GAGVSQSPSNKVTEKGKDVELRCDPISGHTALYWYRQSLGQGLEFLIYFQGNSAPDKSGLPSDRFSAERTGGSVSTLTIQRTQQEDSAVYLCASSPRTGHSNQPQHFGDGTRLSIL.

The chain uses TRBV16 and TRBJ2-5; maybe TRBD2 (6 bases). V lost 4 bases and J lost 3, with 6 bases in between. Germline V lookup: CDR1 KGHSY, CDR2 FQNENV. The CDR3 consists of 12 residues. DNA for the CDR3: TGTGCCAGCAGCCGCGGGGAAGAGACCCAGTACTTC. This gives the protein CASSRGEETQYF.

Details on this clone: Other DNA sequences in this specimen translate into the identical CDR3. The gene calls are TRBV6-5 and TRBJ2-7; 8 positions agree with TRBD2. The germline gives CDR1 MNHEY, CDR2 SVGAGI. The CDR3 spans 13 residues. Trimming removed 9 bases from V and 5 bases from J; junction bases left unmatched: 9. CDR3 nucleotide sequence: TGTGCCAGTAGCCAACCGGGACTAGACGAGCAGTACTTC. Protein: CASSQPGLDEQYF.

The J gene is TRBJ1-4, the V gene TRBV6-4, with a tentative D call TRBD1 (6 bases). Germline CDR1 reads MRHNA; CDR2 reads SNTAGT. V dropped 2 bases and J dropped 0 bases, with 16 bases sitting between them. This CDR3 region has 18 residues. The CDR3 region is CASSDLGPTGTTNEKLFF. The DNA of the CDR3 is TGTGCCAGCAGTGACCTAGGTCCGACAGGCACAACTAATGAAAAACTGTTTTTT.

The chain recombines TRBV18 with TRBJ2-2, with 7 bases aligning to TRBD1. Germline V lookup: CDR1 KGHSH, CDR2 LQKENI. V gave up 6 bases and J gave up 5 bases; unmatched junction bases: 15. This CDR3 has 17 amino acids. CDR3 residues: CASSPGQAGYGTGELFF. The CDR3 DNA sequence: TGTGCCAGCTCGCCCGGACAGGCGGGTTATGGGACCGGGGAGCTGTTTTTT.